This T cell receptor (beta chain) was identified in a study of T cells in Graves' hyperthyroidism and ophthalmopathy. Background on the study: Peripheral blood specimens were obtained at initial diagnosis, prior to any treatment. Study-wide results and caveats: Among clonotypes expanded in thyroid above 0.001, most were also found in blood.

This clonotype was picked up many times. No antigen is known for it. The diagnostic basis comprised clinical symptoms, serum thyroxine and TRAb, thyroid ultrasound and orbital computed tomography. The source material, RNA transcripts, was used to amplify TCR beta CDR3 regions. TCR CDR3 regions were first amplified by RT-PCR with HTBI primers. TCRdb redid the calling of the multiplex PCR reads with MiXCR, one entry per CDR3 protein. This repertoire shows a few hundred thousand distinct CDR3 sequences, 13% to 15% found once; its top ten account for about 15%. The CDR3 runs to 16 residues. Per the germline V gene, CDR1 is SGHRS and CDR2 is YFSETQ. V was trimmed by 0 bases and J by 4 bases, leaving 13 bases between them.

The sequenced sample was blood. The receptor's source is a woman in her thirties or forties with Graves' hyperthyroidism. The chain links TRBV5-1 to TRBJ2-2; the D gene is possibly TRBD2 (6 bases). This CDR3 is CASSLAPSAATGELFF. In DNA form, the CDR3 reads TGCGCCAGCAGCTTGGCTCCTAGCGCGGCCACCGGGGAGCTGTTTTTT.